This T cell receptor (beta chain) was sequenced in a study of blood T cells in healthy people across ages. General observations from the study: The diversity estimates, figures obtained from one million T cells, were considered underestimates. Getting older went along with TCR beta diversity per million T cells dropping roughly linearly.

Using a J-beta primer mix together with a sample-barcoded 5' primer, a second PCR was run for roughly 7 to 12 cycles. Every cDNA molecule bore a tag from a template-switch adaptor containing 12 random nucleotides. TCRdb re-called the 5' RACE reads with MiXCR, one entry per CDR3 protein. This sample yields approximately 600,000 distinct CDR3 sequences, of which roughly 53% are seen a single time; around 37% belongs to the top ten. CDR1 LGHNA and CDR2 YNFKEQ come from the germline V gene. The V gene lost 3 bases and the J gene lost 0 bases, with 11 bases spanning the gap. The CDR3 runs to 15 residues. In this sample, this clonotype turned up a few times. Its antigen is as yet unknown.

This clonotype originated in a man aged 55 to 70 in good health. The sequenced sample consisted of blood. The rearrangement uses TRBV4-2 and TRBJ1-2, with unresolved D. CDR3 sequence (DNA): TGTGCCAGCAGCCACCCGGCAGTCACTAACTATGGCTACACCTTC. Amino acid sequence: CASSHPAVTNYGYTF.